This TCR beta chain came from a study of OX40 agonist ivuxolimab in advanced cancers. Study-wide background: Partial responses were observed in three patients, of whom one had hepatocellular carcinoma and two had cutaneous melanoma. Findings of the study overall: On average, a greater number of expanded clones characterised CD8+ T cells relative to CD4+. Nonresponders, in some cases, also had low normalized T-cell clonal expansion.

Comment on this clone: Its antigen is still unknown.

TCRdb keeps only in-frame clones here, not all; method: immunoSEQ multiplex PCR. The sample carries about 70,000 clones, more than 80% recorded once. V dropped 7 bases and J dropped 2; count of bases not matched to a gene: 3. Looked up from germline, CDR1 is ENHRY and CDR2 is SYGVKD. The CDR3 sequence is 13 residues long. Autoimmune disease history or systemic immunosuppression excluded patients. The chain is built from TRBV10-3 and TRBJ2-5, with 8 bases that match TRBD2. This material consisted of CD4+ or CD8+ T cells sorted from blood, taken in a trial of the OX40 agonist ivuxolimab. The sequence was collected from an adult with an advanced solid tumor such as melanoma, head and neck, liver or kidney cancer. DNA of the CDR3: TGTGCCATCAATGCGGGGGGTCAAGAGACCCAGTACTTC. Translation gives CAINAGGQETQYF.